This T cell receptor beta chain derives from a study of response to subunit inactivated influenza vaccine. TCRdb fed the RT-PCR reads into MiXCR, producing one record per CDR3 protein. The table lists 500,000 to 600,000 distinct CDR3 sequences, about 15% of them singletons, with 11% in the top ten. Study-wide findings and caveats: Authors suggested that a seasonal influenza vaccination recruits few new T cells each time.

Worth noting for this clonotype: What it binds is unknown.

CDR1 is SGHVS and CDR2 is FNYEAQ in the germline V gene. This CDR3 is 16 amino acids long. V lost 1 base to trimming and J lost 0 bases, with 12 bases between them. The chain has TRBV7-6 and TRBJ2-5, with D unresolved. The sequencing used PBMCs from blood, collected about 12 days after vaccination. The clonotype originates from a man aged 50 to 59 who received an inactivated influenza vaccine. DNA of the CDR3: TGTGCCAGCAGCTTAGAGTCGGGCAGGTACCAAGAGACCCAGTACTTC. Protein product: CASSLESGRYQETQYF.